These 11 T cell receptor beta chains came from one sample sequenced in a study of shared clonotypes between healthy human individuals. Sequencing used immunoSEQ multiplex PCR; TCRdb keeps in-frame clones, though not all of them. This sample carries some 2,400,000 clones, approximately 94% of them seen once, and the ten largest clones take less than 0.15%. Sequenced material: naive CD4+ T cells sorted from blood. Subset noted: CD45RA+ positively selected. Receptors originate from a man younger than 35 in good health.

The chain links TRBV14 to TRBJ2-7, with D possibly matching TRBD1 (6 bases). Germline CDR1 reads SGHDN; CDR2 reads FVKESK. V shed 4 bases and J shed 13 bases, with 14 bases lying between them. The CDR3 loop spans 11 amino acids. This CDR3 is CASSPGQTKYF. CDR3 bases: TGTGCCAGCAGCCCAGGACAGACAAAATACTTC.

V usage is TRBV14 and J usage is TRBJ1-6; D perhaps matches TRBD1 (5 bases). The germline V gene encodes CDR1 SGHDN and CDR2 FVKESK. This CDR3 comprises 14 residues. With 1 base removed from V and 11 bases from J, the gap between germline ends came to 12 bases. The CDR3 protein is CASSQAPGSAPLHF. The CDR3 bases are TGTGCCAGCAGCCAAGCCCCAGGGTCGGCACCCCTCCACTTT.

J is TRBJ2-7 and V is TRBV7-9; D remains ambiguous. CDR1 and CDR2 from the germline V gene are SEHNR and FQNEAQ (reference sequence). Between the trimmed V and J ends, which lost 1 base and 6 bases, there was a span of 7 bases. The CDR3 is made up of 12 amino acids. The CDR3: CASSLDFREQYF. The CDR3 DNA is TGTGCCAGCAGCTTAGATTTCCGCGAGCAGTACTTC. Combining the CDR3 with reference TRBV7-9 and TRBJ2-7 gives the whole variable domain DTGVSQNPRHKITKRGQNVTFRCDPISEHNRLYWYRQTLGQGPEFLTYFQNEAQLEKSRLLSDRFSAERPKGSFSTLEIQRTEQGDSAMYLCASSLDFREQYFGPGTRLTVT.

This clone was detected only once. The V and J genes are TRBV11-2 and TRBJ1-1, with D hard to call. The CDR3 contains 15 residues. Deletions cut 0 bases from V and 0 bases from J, with 8 bases between. CDR1 is SGHAT and CDR2 is FQNNGV in the germline V gene. CDR3 nucleotide sequence: TGTGCCAGCAGCTTAGAGGTCGGATTGAACACTGAAGCTTTCTTT. It codes for CASSLEVGLNTEAFF.

Concerning this clone: Other DNA sequences in this specimen translate into the identical CDR3. The chain recombines TRBV2 with TRBJ2-5, with D perhaps TRBD1 or TRBD2 (5 bases each). CDR1 and CDR2 (germline): SNHLY, FYNNEI. The CDR3 is made up of 15 amino acids. V was cut by 1 base and J by 4 bases, with 13 bases left in between. CDR3 amino acids: CASSEGPTGGETQYF. As DNA, the CDR3 is TGTGCCAGCAGTGAAGGGCCGACTGGGGGAGAGACCCAGTACTTC.

This clone came up once. The CDR3 sequence: CASSATGVGQPQHF. CDR3 sequence (DNA): TGTGCCAGCAGCGCGACAGGGGTCGGGCAGCCCCAGCATTTT. The chain links TRBV9 to TRBJ1-5, with 8 nucleotides matching TRBD1. The CDR3 has 14 residues. In germline, CDR1 is SGDLS, CDR2 YYNGEE. V shed 3 bases, J shed 7 bases, and the junction held 6 bases outside the gene matches.

The chain links TRBV28 to TRBJ2-7; TRBD1 aligns across 11 bases. J was trimmed by 6 bases and V by 5 bases; bases with no gene match: 6. CDR1 MDHEN and CDR2 SYDVKM come from the germline V gene. The CDR3 has 14 residues. The CDR3 region is CASSRPGQGGEQYF. The CDR3 DNA sequence: TGTGCCAGCAGTCGCCCGGGACAGGGGGGCGAGCAGTACTTC. The full variable domain, completed using reference TRBV28 and TRBJ2-7, is DVKVTQSSRYLVKRTGEKVFLECVQDMDHENMFWYRQDPGLGLRLIYFSYDVKMKEKGDIPEGYSVSREKKERFSLILESASTNQTSMYLCASSRPGQGGEQYFGPGTRLTVT.

V and J are TRBV6-9 and TRBJ2-7; TRBD1 aligns across 12 bases. V lost 8 bases and J lost 6; bases outside the gene matches: 8. Germline V gene data show CDR1 as MNHGY and CDR2 as SVAAGI. The CDR3 runs 14 residues. The CDR3 DNA reads as TGTGCCAGCCCCCAAGGGACAGGGGGCGCCGAGCAGTACTTC. It is translated as CASPQGTGGAEQYF.

The chain combines TRBV9 with TRBJ2-2; D is undetermined. V shed 0 bases and J shed 1 base, with 10 bases lying between them. Germline V gene sequence: CDR1 SGDLS, CDR2 YYNGEE. This CDR3 has 16 amino acids. The CDR3 loop reads CASSVAPTGNTGELFF. The CDR3, as DNA: TGTGCCAGCAGCGTAGCTCCGACGGGGAACACCGGGGAGCTGTTTTTT.

The chain uses TRBV11-2 and TRBJ2-1; D unresolved. CDR1 is SGHAT, CDR2 FQNNGV, per germline. Trimming removed 4 bases at V and 9 bases at J, with 10 bases between. This CDR3 region has 12 residues. Here the CDR3 reads CASSSPLAEQFF. The CDR3 nucleotides read TGTGCCAGCAGCTCCCCCTTAGCTGAGCAGTTCTTC.

A single count supports this clone. V gene TRBV5-6 combines with J gene TRBJ1-6, with D possibly matching TRBD1 (6 bases). Deletions cut 4 bases from V and 4 bases from J, with 15 bases between. CDR1 and CDR2 (germline): SGHDT, YYEEEE. The CDR3 is made up of 16 amino acids. CDR3 in DNA: TGTGCCAGCAGCCCTCAAACAGGGCAGTATAATTCACCCCTCCACTTT. Protein product: CASSPQTGQYNSPLHF.